This record concerns one T cell receptor (beta chain) sequence. The entry originates in a study of blood T cells in healthy people across ages. A sample-barcoded 5' primer and a J-beta primer mix were used in a second PCR of about 7 to 12 cycles. TCRdb reprocessed the 5' RACE reads with MiXCR, giving one entry per CDR3 protein. The sample shows around 900,000 distinct CDR3 sequences, about 51% of them seen only once. CDR3 size: 14 residues. The V end lost 1 base, the J end lost 10 bases, and 17 bases lay between the germline ends. CDR1 and CDR2 from the germline V gene are DFQATT and SNEGSKA (reference sequence).

Sequenced input: blood. The gene calls are TRBV20-1 and TRBJ2-1; a possible D gene is TRBD1 (6 bases). The TCR comes from a woman aged 55 to 70 in good health. The CDR3: CSARAPRGMTEQFF. The CDR3 DNA reads as TGCAGTGCTAGAGCCCCTAGGGGGATGACGGAGCAGTTCTTC.